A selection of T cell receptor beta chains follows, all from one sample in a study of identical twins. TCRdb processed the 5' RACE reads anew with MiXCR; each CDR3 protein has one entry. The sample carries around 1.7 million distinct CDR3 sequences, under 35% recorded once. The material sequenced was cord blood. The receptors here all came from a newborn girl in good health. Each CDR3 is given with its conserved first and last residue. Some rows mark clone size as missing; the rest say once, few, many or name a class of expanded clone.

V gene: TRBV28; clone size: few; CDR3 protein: CASSFYTSGNHYEQYF
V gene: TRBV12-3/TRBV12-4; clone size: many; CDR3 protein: CASSPGQYEQYF
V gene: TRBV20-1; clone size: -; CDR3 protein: CSARKGTSGRGDTQYF
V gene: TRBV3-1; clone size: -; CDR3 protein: CASSRSGLIQETQYF
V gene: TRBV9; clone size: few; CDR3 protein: CASSVGWGAVETQYF
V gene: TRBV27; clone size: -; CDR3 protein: CASSLVGRGPNTEAFF
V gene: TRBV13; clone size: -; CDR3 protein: CASSPSAGTGDFQETQYF
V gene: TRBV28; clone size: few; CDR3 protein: CASNTGGAGYTF
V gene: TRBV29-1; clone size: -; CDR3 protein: CSVEKGTQYF
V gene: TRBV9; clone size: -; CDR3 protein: CASSVAGTGVNNEQYF
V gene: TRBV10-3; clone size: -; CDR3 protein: CAISESPAGVSEQYF
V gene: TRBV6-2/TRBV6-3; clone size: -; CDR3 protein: CASSYPGRSYEKLFF
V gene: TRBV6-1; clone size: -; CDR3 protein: CASSEVMDTQYF
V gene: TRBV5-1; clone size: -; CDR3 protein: CASSLEASGRTDTQYF
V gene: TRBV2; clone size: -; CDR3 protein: CASRTRTGRKGYTF
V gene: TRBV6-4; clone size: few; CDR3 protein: CASSDPLRQGNSNQPQHF
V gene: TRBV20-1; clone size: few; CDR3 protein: CSARAPLPDRPFSYEQYF
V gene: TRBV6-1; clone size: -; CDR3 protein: CASMGESIGTENTGELFF
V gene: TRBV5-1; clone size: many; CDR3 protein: CASSLGAEETQYF
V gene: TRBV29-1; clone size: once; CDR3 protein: CSVSRLTSGTGTGELFF
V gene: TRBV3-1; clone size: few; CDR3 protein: CASSQDPKYEQYF
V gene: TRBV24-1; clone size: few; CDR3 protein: CATSDPTDRGNTGELFF
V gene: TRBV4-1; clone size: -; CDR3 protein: CASSYQVSNQPQHF
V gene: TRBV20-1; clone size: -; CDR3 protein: CSARDRFQRLTTDTQYF
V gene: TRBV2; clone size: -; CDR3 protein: CASTKRTSGGNEQYF
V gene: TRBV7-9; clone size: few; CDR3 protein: CASSRVQRDSYEQYF
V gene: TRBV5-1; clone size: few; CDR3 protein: CASSFSGGPGVNEQFF
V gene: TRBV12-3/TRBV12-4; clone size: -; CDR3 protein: CASRSVRAGTEAFF
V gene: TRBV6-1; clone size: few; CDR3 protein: CASSGQGGVTDTQYF